This passage covers 5 T cell receptor beta chains from one sample sequenced in a study of post-analysis software for immune sequencing data (dated by TCRdb to between 2015 and 2016). What the work shows at the level of the full study, not this receptor alone: Patients showed significantly higher frequencies than controls for about 5 TRBV segments, among them TRBV5-6, TRBV5-1 and TRBV20-1.

No antigen is known for these receptors. To prepare the library, PCR was applied. The reads were generated on an Illumina HiSeq 2500. To reduce PCR and sequencing biases, unique molecular identifiers were incorporated into the TCR beta cDNA libraries. TCRdb trimmed public reads at Q25 via fastp, called clones via MiXCR and kept in-frame beta chains. Rows matching on CDR3 protein sequence are summarized as one entry with the most common DNA and genes. This sample holds about 570,000 distinct CDR3 sequences; 30% to 40% were observed only once. Together, the top ten hold under 7% of the sample. Sequences were obtained from blood. The receptors shown here come from a girl under 18 with multiple sclerosis.

In nucleotides, the CDR3 is TGTGCCAGCAGCTTAAGGGGTAGCGGGGGAGCCACAGATACGCAGTATTTT. This gives the protein CASSLRGSGGATDTQYF. V gene TRBV7-3 combines with J gene TRBJ2-3, with 9 bases that match TRBD2. The CDR3 is 17 amino acids. Germline CDR1 and CDR2: SGHTA and FQGTGA. V lost 1 base and J lost 2; bases outside the gene matches: 7.

This clonotype was found once. It may be a read error: a sequence one base away is much more abundant. The chain combines TRBV2 with TRBJ2-3, with D possibly being TRBD2 (7 bases). With 1 base removed from V and 9 bases from J, the gap between germline ends came to 17 bases. CDR1 and CDR2 from the germline V gene are SNHLY and FYNNEI. The CDR3 runs to 15 residues. The CDR3 here is CASSEVGGPPGTQYF. The DNA of the CDR3 is TGTGCCAGCAGTGAAGTGGGGGGGCCACCGGGGACGCAGTATTTT. The full variable domain, in which reference TRBV2 and TRBJ2-3 provide the parts outside the CDR3, is EPEVTQTPSHQVTQMGQEVILRCVPISNHLYFYWYRQILGQKVEFLVSFYNNEISEKSEIFDDQFSVERPDGSNFTLKIRSTKLEDSAMYFCASSEVGGPPGTQYFGPGTRLTVL.

A remark on this clonotype: This may come from a read error, since a much larger clone is one base off. The chain has TRBV2 and TRBJ2-5, with TRBD2 matching over 9 bases. V shed 7 bases and J 1 base; nucleotides not matched to a gene: 4. Germline lookup yields CDR1 SNHLY and CDR2 FYNNEI. The CDR3 is 14 amino acids. Written as DNA, the CDR3 is TGTGCCAGCAATCGGCGGGGGGGCCAAGAGACCCAGTACTTC. Translating it yields CASNRRGGQETQYF.

Only a few counts were recorded for this clonotype. The chain employs TRBV20-1 and TRBJ2-5; tentative D call: TRBD2 (6 bases). Looked up from germline, CDR1 is DFQATT and CDR2 is SNEGSKA (reference sequence). This CDR3 is 14 amino acids long. V shed 3 bases and J shed 5 bases, with 16 bases lying between them. The CDR3 DNA follows: TGCAGTGCTAGGGAAACACTAGCTGGGGAGACCCAGTACTTC. Translating it yields CSARETLAGETQYF.

The genes are TRBV12-3 or TRBV12-4 and TRBJ2-4; D perhaps matches TRBD1 (5 bases). This CDR3 has 19 amino acids. Trimming stripped 3 bases from V and 2 bases from J, with 23 bases between. CDR3 in DNA: TGTGCCAGCAGTTTTGAGACTCTATTGGCAGGGTCAACCAAAAACATTCAGTACTTC. It encodes CASSFETLLAGSTKNIQYF.